The clone carrying this T cell receptor (beta chain) was counted ten times or more. The CDR3 consists of 14 residues. CDR1 is LGHDT and CDR2 is YNNKEL in the germline V gene (reference sequence). The V gene lost 5 bases and the J gene lost 4 bases, with 15 bases spanning the gap. This sample was included in a study of T cells in Graves' hyperthyroidism and ophthalmopathy. Overall study: Prior to any treatment, at the point of initial diagnosis, peripheral blood was collected.

The CDR3 regions of TCR beta were amplified from RNA transcripts. The HTBI primer set drove a first-round RT-PCR of the TCR CDR3. MiXCR, run by TCRdb on the multiplex PCR reads, gives a single entry per CDR3 protein. The sample contains about 740,000 distinct CDR3 sequences, around 15% of which appear only once. Stable hyperthyroidism: no ophthalmopathy progression over 18 months of follow-up. Reasons for excluding patients were uncontrolled infection, other autoimmune disease, pregnancy or lactation. The V gene is TRBV3-1, the J gene TRBJ2-7, with D unclear. The sequencing sample was made of blood. The clonotype was recovered from a woman younger than 30 with Graves' hyperthyroidism. DNA for the CDR3: TGTGCCAGCAGCGCTTCTATAGGGCATTACGAGCAGTACTTC. Amino acids: CASSASIGHYEQYF.